This T cell receptor beta chain is drawn from a study of cytomegalovirus exposure and HLA in healthy donors (dated by TCRdb to between 2016 and 2019). About the study as a whole: An earlier analysis of approximately 640 of the donors reported 250 to 300 Gb of sequence data and about 100 million unique TCR beta sequences from about 179 million T cells. An early release covering some 640 HLA-typed donors comprised approximately 290 gigabases of sequencing data and 85 million or so unique TCR sequences. Among the roughly 410 genotyped donors, around 81% belonged to the genetic ancestry cluster associated with self-reported Caucasian donors. The study aimed to test whether signatures of past pathogen exposure could be identified by cataloging public T cell receptors. The study profiled the T cell repertoires of under 850 subjects by immunosequencing and related them to cytomegalovirus serostatus. Along with the 666-subject first cohort, a separate validation cohort of over a hundred different subjects was used. The study combined high-throughput TCR immunosequencing, statistical association of individual TCRs with disease status, and machine learning to predict cytomegalovirus infection status. A later analysis re-analyzed previously published TCR beta repertoires from roughly 600 donors and added high-resolution HLA genotyping to study TCR occurrence patterns. Rather than drawing on any new phenotypic data, the later analysis identified candidate immune exposures from TCR beta sequences and the way those sequences occurred across donors. An earlier analysis of 450 to 750 of the donors used high-throughput TCR beta sequencing to judge whether each TCR beta V gene segment behaved as functional or pseudogenic. Donor age, sex, ethnicity and CMV serostatus were collected together with the repertoire data. A later genetic analysis took genome-wide SNP genotypes for 398 of the 666 donors and used that subset as a discovery cohort. Every discovery cohort repertoire had been produced on one sequencing platform. Both class I and class II loci were covered by HLA typing, at four-digit resolution. The number of typed donors differed by locus: 629-630 for A, B, C, DRB1 and DQB1; roughly 510 for DQA1; approximately 600 for DPA1; and around 490 for DPB1. Roughly 5 DR-DQ haplotypes were handled as single units for association and clustering, since linkage in the cohort was strong. Among some 400 genotyped donors of the cohort, an average of approximately 240,000 unique TCR beta nucleotide sequences was sequenced per donor, of which roughly 18% were non-productive.

Concerning this clone itself: Which antigen it targets is not known. Base qualities are missing; no much larger clone stands one base away.

Results the study describes overall, beyond this receptor: A cluster of highly shared sequence variants was judged likely to represent a technical artifact of the sequencing pipeline. A further reported finding was that TCR beta sequences accurately predicted the HLA-A and HLA-B alleles for most subjects in the first cohort. Immune exposure information for the cohort was limited to CMV serostatus. Most TCR sequences were observed very rarely across donors, whereas some public TCRs were present in many individuals. Strong co-occurrence of HLA alleles, especially DR and DQ, made assigning TCR associations to individual alleles difficult. In a later analysis, HLA-associated TCR beta chains showed more clonal expansion and lower generation probabilities than non-associated chains that were equally common. Linkage disequilibrium might explain the correlated functional status among segregating V segments, but an unknown experimental factor could not be ruled out. A few of the identified cytomegalovirus-associated TCR beta chains were confirmed in vitro to be specific for cytomegalovirus antigens. The 87-base-pair reads could not distinguish some IMGT-functional V segments, including TRBV6-2 and TRBV6-3, so those segments were excluded. In this cohort, only TCR beta chains were sequenced, and detectable features were limited by the absence of alpha or paired-chain data. In a later analysis, TCR association rates were found to vary across HLA loci, with the most associated TCRs seen for DRB1 alleles and the fewest for HLA-C alleles. The classifier was reported to diagnose cytomegalovirus status with high specificity and sensitivity in both the original cohort and the validation cohort. The authors suggested that the approach could potentially be generalized to other disease states and immunological phenotypes. Specific HLA alleles were associated with 15,000 to 20,000 TCR beta sequences at a false discovery rate of 0.05 in a later analysis. Sequencing depth was assumed to be roughly uniform across donors in the presence/absence analyses, though that assumption may not hold. A later genetic analysis associated a missense DCLRE1C variant with V-gene and J-gene trimming of TCR beta chains, and an independent cohort replicated the association. The earlier analysis of fewer than 750 of the donors excluded seventeen rarely observed V segments, including chromosome 9 orphons, because counts were too low. In a later analysis, most CMV-associated TCR beta chains were found to appear HLA-restricted, with HLA associations seemingly driven largely by CMV exposure. A later genetic analysis reported fewer N-insertions in productive TCRs among donors in an Asian-associated ancestry cluster than the approximately 700-donor mean. According to a later analysis, parvovirus B19, influenza, CMV and Epstein-Barr virus appeared linked to several top co-occurrence clusters. HLA typing was unavailable for some donors at each locus, so association tests used only the typed subset. A total of about 180 TCR beta chains were listed by the study as associated with cytomegalovirus. Broadly in line with IMGT annotations, most TCR beta V segments showed up in productive rearrangements about 87% or about 30% of the time in an earlier analysis of 450 to 750 of the donors.

CDR1 ENHRY and CDR2 SYGVKD were looked up in the germline V gene. The V and J ends are trimmed by 0 bases and 0 bases, leaving 5 bases between them. Inclusive of the bounding cysteine and phenylalanine, the CDR3 is 15 residues long. Of the read, only the CDR3 DNA is kept; its 45 bases are in frame from base 1. The cohort consisted of 666 healthy bone marrow donors. All cohort members were sampled while nominally healthy, although unrecorded immune exposures were likely present. The donor was CMV seropositive and belonged to the group of 250 to 300 seropositive cohort members. A peripheral blood sample was provided by each donor, and peripheral blood mononuclear cells were used for TCR beta sequencing. The Qiagen DNeasy Blood Extraction Kit was used to extract genomic DNA from the blood cell samples. The library was obtained by the immunoSEQ multiplex PCR assay. For the multiplex PCR, a mixture combining 60 forward primers for TCR Vbeta segments and 13 reverse primers for TCR Jbeta segments was used. The CDR3 region of rearranged TCR beta genes was amplified from genomic DNA by a multiplex PCR assay. The amplified TCR beta libraries were sequenced on the Illumina HiSeq System as 87-base-pair reads. On the authors' methods: In a later analysis, tens of millions of unique TCR beta chains were counted across the 650 to 750 repertoires, and roughly 10 million of these chains were shared by at least two donors. Raw reads were error-corrected and collapsed into unique sequences by a nearest-neighbor algorithm in which closely related sequences were merged to remove PCR and sequencing errors. Alignment of CDR3 sequences to IMGT reference sequences was used to assign V, D and J gene segments. For a sequence to be retained, at least a six-nucleotide match to both a V gene segment and a J gene segment was required. Rearrangements were called productive when the CDR3 lacked stop codons and stayed in frame with V and J; all others were non-productive. Following IMGT convention, CDR3 was defined as the stretch from the second conserved V-encoded cysteine up to the conserved J-encoded phenylalanine. Sequences without an unambiguous match to a single V gene segment were excluded from the earlier analysis of approximately 560 of the donors. In an earlier analysis of some 590 of the donors, a V segment was called functional when productive rearrangements were above 56.7%, and segregating when the standard deviation between donors exceeded 5%. A statistical classification framework was built to diagnose cytomegalovirus status from the catalog of TCR beta chain sequences. In a later analysis, TCR nucleotide sequences were compared against IMGT/GENE-DB human TR gene sequences so that V and J genes could be assigned. Using the TCRdist pipeline, a later analysis assigned CDR3 sequences along with most-parsimonious VDJ recombination scenarios. In a later analysis, every TCR beta chain was defined by the combination of its CDR3 amino acid sequence and its V-gene family, and reads without a unique V-gene family were dropped. In a later analysis, 450 to 600 highly shared, low-generation-probability nucleotide sequences were removed to address suspected cross-contamination and a sequencing artifact. For each public chain, a later analysis derived a clonal expansion index from normalized ranks of inferred template counts within each repertoire. Generation probabilities in a later analysis came from a VDJ recombination model fitted to out-of-frame rearrangements, and those results were checked against IGoR. In a later analysis, hypergeometric tests were used to score TCR-TCR, TCR-HLA and TCR-CMV co-occurrence, with a repertoire-size bias correction applied to TCR pairs. In a later analysis, false discovery rates were estimated by permuting HLA or CMV assignments 20 times. In a later analysis, co-occurring TCRs were grouped with DBSCAN, and TCRdist sequence similarity was added when clustering was performed within HLA-allele-positive subsets. Repertoires with fewer than 30,000 or more than 120,000 public chains were left out of co-occurrence clustering, as were about 5 repertoires with anomalous nucleotide sharing. The immuneACCESS repertoire file appears here via TCRdb, limited to in-frame rearrangements. These files lack a portion of the clones; in checked studies, under half of the deficit traces to unresolved V genes, and the cause of the others is not known. The V and J calls and clone size were taken over from that table, and D and trimming were inferred from the DNA. The sample profile shows about 65,000 clones; 70% to 85% of them were found once. About 2.9% of the sample rests with the top ten.

Sequencing was performed on PBMCs. Here the chain combines TRBV10-3 and TRBJ1-4; TRBD1 might be the D gene, on 5 matching bases. The receptor was isolated from a girl between 10 and 17 years old in good health and CMV-seropositive. Here is the DNA: TGTGCCATCAGTGAGTCCAGGGCAACTAATGAAAAACTGTTTTTT. Its coded protein is CAISESRATNEKLFF.